A selection of T cell receptor beta chains follows, all from one sample in a study of blood T cell repertoires in COVID-19. The repertoire was sequenced with immunoSEQ multiplex PCR; TCRdb's copy has only in-frame clones and lacks some. The sample consists of approximately 37,000 clones, 75% to 90% of them appearing once. The sequenced sample consisted of peripheral blood. The origin of the receptors is a man in his fifties or sixties with active or convalescent COVID-19. CDR3s include the opening cysteine and the closing phenylalanine or tryptophan. D genes are given only for firm matches. A row's size may be missing; if present it is once, few, many or a size class.

abundance	d_gene	v_gene	j_gene	CDR3aa	CDR3nt
NA	TRBD1	TRBV6-5	TRBJ1-2	CASSLRDRNYGYTF	TGTGCCAGCAGTCTCCGGGACAGAAACTATGGCTACACCTTC
NA	NA	TRBV6-5	TRBJ2-1	CASSYSWQGGGEQFF	TGTGCCAGCAGTTACTCGTGGCAGGGAGGAGGTGAGCAGTTCTTC
NA	NA	TRBV4-1	TRBJ1-4	CASSQDLQGLNEKLFF	TGCGCCAGCAGCCAAGATCTTCAGGGGCTGAATGAAAAACTGTTTTTT
NA	NA	TRBV6-6	TRBJ1-6	CASSYEFSGSPLHF	TGTGCCAGCAGTTACGAGTTTAGCGGGTCACCCCTCCACTTT
once	TRBD2	TRBV27	TRBJ2-1	CASSRLAGGYNEQFF	TGTGCCAGCAGTAGACTAGCGGGGGGGTACAATGAGCAGTTCTTC
NA	TRBD1	TRBV30	TRBJ1-1	CAWSRGMNTEAFF	TGTGCCTGGAGCAGGGGGATGAACACTGAAGCTTTCTTT
NA	NA	TRBV18	TRBJ1-1	CASSTRTQLEAFF	TGTGCCAGCTCAACCCGGACACAACTTGAAGCTTTCTTT
NA	TRBD1	TRBV18	TRBJ1-2	CASSPPGTGVIHYGYTF	TGTGCCAGCTCACCACCCGGGACAGGGGTGATTCACTATGGCTACACCTTC
NA	TRBD2	TRBV6-2/TRBV6-3	TRBJ2-1	CASSYRGSRGYNEQFF	TGTGCCAGCAGTTACCGCGGGAGTCGTGGCTACAATGAGCAGTTCTTC
NA	NA	TRBV7-9	TRBJ2-5	CASSLRGQETQYF	TGTGCCAGCAGCTTAAGAGGGCAAGAGACCCAGTACTTC
NA	NA	TRBV19	TRBJ1-1	CASSAQFRVRAEAFF	TGTGCCAGTAGTGCGCAGTTCAGGGTAAGGGCTGAAGCTTTCTTT
NA	TRBD1	TRBV27	TRBJ1-6	CASSTQGSSYNSPLHF	TGTGCCAGCAGTACACAGGGGAGCTCCTATAATTCACCCCTCCACTTT
NA	NA	TRBV6-5	TRBJ1-1	CASRGGVGAGEAFF	TGTGCCAGCAGGGGGGGGGTTGGAGCGGGTGAAGCTTTCTTT
NA	NA	TRBV27	TRBJ1-2	CASSSHRSGYTF	TGTGCCAGCAGTTCCCACAGATCTGGCTACACCTTC
NA	TRBD1	TRBV2	TRBJ2-5	CASKGQAGETQYF	TGTGCCAGCAAGGGACAGGCCGGGGAGACCCAGTACTTC
NA	NA	TRBV28	TRBJ1-2	CASSTYPYGYTF	TGTGCCAGCAGTACTTACCCCTATGGCTACACCTTC
NA	TRBD1	TRBV6-5	TRBJ1-2	CASRATGVPGYTF	TGTGCCAGCAGAGCTACAGGGGTGCCTGGCTACACCTTC
once	TRBD1	TRBV9	TRBJ1-5	CASSPGTGVFNQPQHF	TGTGCCAGCAGCCCGGGGACAGGGGTCTTCAATCAGCCCCAGCATTTT
NA	NA	TRBV27	TRBJ2-3	CASSSRLTDTQYF	TGTGCCAGCAGTTCCCGACTCACAGATACGCAGTATTTT
NA	TRBD2	TRBV6-1	TRBJ2-1	CASSRTSGREQFF	TGTGCCAGCAGTCGGACTAGCGGGAGAGAGCAGTTCTTC
NA	NA	TRBV2	TRBJ2-5	CASSSGLGAQYF	TGTGCCAGCAGTTCCGGACTCGGTGCCCAGTACTTC
NA	TRBD1	TRBV7-8	TRBJ2-3	CASSSFSRTGNADTQYF	TGTGCCAGCAGCAGTTTTAGTCGGACAGGGAATGCAGATACGCAGTATTTT
NA	NA	TRBV7-9	TRBJ1-4	CASSPGARQDNEKLFF	TGTGCCAGCAGCCCGGGTGCACGACAGGATAATGAAAAACTGTTTTTT
NA	TRBD2	TRBV9	TRBJ2-1	CASSVSTSGGVSEQFF	TGTGCCAGCAGCGTATCCACTAGCGGGGGGGTAAGTGAGCAGTTCTTC
NA	TRBD2	TRBV13	TRBJ2-3	CASSFWAGGPHTDTQYF	TGTGCCAGCAGCTTTTGGGCGGGGGGGCCCCATACAGATACGCAGTATTTT
NA	NA	TRBV5-1	TRBJ2-1	CASSLGTNNEQFF	TGCGCCAGCAGCTTGGGGACAAACAATGAGCAGTTCTTC
NA	TRBD1	TRBV3-1/TRBV3-2	TRBJ2-5	CASSQVRGQKMETQYF	TGTGCCAGCAGCCAAGTAAGGGGACAGAAAATGGAGACCCAGTACTTC
few	TRBD2	TRBV5-6	TRBJ2-1	CASSHFGFSGSSYNEQFF	TGTGCCAGCAGCCACTTCGGTTTTAGCGGGAGCTCCTACAATGAGCAGTTCTTC